This entry lists 27 T cell receptor beta chains sequenced from one sample in a study of blood T cell repertoires in COVID-19. Libraries were prepared by immunoSEQ multiplex PCR; TCRdb keeps only in-frame clonotypes and omits some of them. Of about 110,000 clones listed, around 81% are singletons. Material: peripheral blood. The receptors shown here come from a man of 80 years or more with acute or convalescent COVID-19.

This clone was seen many times. The chain's CDR3 is CSASPPRGLWNTEAFF. CDR3 coding DNA: TGCAGTGCTAGTCCCCCCCGGGGTCTCTGGAACACTGAAGCTTTCTTT. This chain links TRBV20-1 with TRBJ1-1; D unclear. The length of the CDR3 is 16 residues. CDR1 and CDR2 (germline): DFQATT, SNEGSKA (reference sequence). V was trimmed by 3 bases and J by 1 base, leaving 18 bases between them.

A remark on this clone: In the same sample, other DNA sequences code for this CDR3. V gene TRBV5-1 combines with J gene TRBJ2-1; 10 nucleotides align to TRBD2. With V trimmed by 0 bases and J by 4 bases, 1 base remained unmatched. Germline CDR1 reads SGHRS; CDR2 reads YFSETQ. The CDR3 runs to 15 residues. The CDR3 spells CASSLALAGYNEQFF. The CDR3, as DNA: TGCGCCAGCAGCTTGGCACTAGCGGGGTACAATGAGCAGTTCTTC.

The rearrangement uses TRBV3-1 (or the pseudogene TRBV3-2) and TRBJ2-1; D call uncertain. CDR1 is LGHDT and CDR2 is YNNKEL in the germline V gene (reference sequence). Trimming cost V 4 bases and J 4 bases, with 8 bases left between them. The length of the CDR3 is 13 residues. The CDR3 DNA reads TGTGCCAGCAGCCTCCAGAGGTACAATGAGCAGTTCTTC. Translating gives CASSLQRYNEQFF.

The CDR3 DNA reads TGTGCCTGCCCCCGGACAGGGAACACCGGGGAGCTGTTTTTT. Protein: CACPRTGNTGELFF. The chain has TRBV30 and TRBJ2-2, with 7 positions matching TRBD1. Germline assignment: CDR1 GTSNPN and CDR2 SVGIG (reference sequence). This CDR3 comprises 14 residues. V shed 6 bases and J 1 base; nucleotides not matched to a gene: 5.

This clone has a handful of counts. This chain connects TRBV19 to TRBJ1-5, with 8 positions matching TRBD1. From germline, CDR1 is LNHDA and CDR2 SQIVND (reference sequence). This CDR3 region has 16 residues. Losses at the gene ends were 3 bases for V and 2 bases for J; bases not matched to a gene: 6. DNA of the CDR3: TGTGCCAGTAGTATCACGGCAGGGGGCGGCAATCAGCCCCAGCATTTT. Its translation: CASSITAGGGNQPQHF. Using reference TRBV19 and TRBJ1-5 for the parts outside the CDR3, the full variable domain is DGGITQSPKYLFRKEGQNVTLSCEQNLNHDAMYWYRQDPGQGLRLIYYSQIVNDFQKGDIAEGYSVSREKKESFPLTVTSAQKNPTAFYLCASSITAGGGNQPQHFGDGTRLSIL.

V usage is TRBV5-1 and J usage is TRBJ1-2; D is unresolved. Per the germline V gene, CDR1 is SGHRS and CDR2 is YFSETQ. This CDR3 has 15 amino acids. Trimming shortened V by 7 bases and J by 4 bases, and 20 bases separated the two germline ends. The chain's CDR3 is CASGQTGQSLYGYTF. DNA of the CDR3: TGCGCCAGCGGCCAAACTGGGCAGTCCCTCTATGGCTACACCTTC.

This clone was seen more than once but under ten times. The chain couples TRBV7-2 to TRBJ2-1; D ambiguous. The germline V gene encodes CDR1 SGHTA and CDR2 FQGNSA. Trimming stripped 2 bases from V and 10 bases from J, with 9 bases between. The CDR3 sequence is 12 residues long. This chain's CDR3 is CASSLNGREQFF. DNA of the CDR3: TGTGCCAGCAGCTTAAATGGCAGGGAGCAGTTCTTC.

The V gene is TRBV25-1, the J gene TRBJ2-1; TRBD2 aligns across 12 bases. Trimming took 7 bases from V and 4 from J; bases not matched to a gene: 2. This CDR3 comprises 14 residues. Germline V gene sequence: CDR1 MGHDK, CDR2 SYGVNS. In DNA form, the CDR3 reads TGTGCCAGCACTCTAGCGGGAGGGTACAATGAGCAGTTCTTC. This codes for CASTLAGGYNEQFF.

This clone was observed a handful of times. The chain is built from TRBV11-1 and TRBJ1-1; no definite D call. The germline V gene has CDR1 SGHAT and CDR2 FQDESV (reference sequence). Between the trimmed V and J ends, which lost 0 bases and 1 base, there was a span of 3 bases. The CDR3 is made up of 13 amino acids. The CDR3 here is CASSLARNTEAFF. The CDR3 bases are TGTGCCAGCAGCTTAGCCCGGAACACTGAAGCTTTCTTT.

The gene calls are TRBV30 and TRBJ2-3, with 12 bases aligning to TRBD2. V gave up 3 bases and J gave up 7 bases; unmatched junction bases: 8. This CDR3 is built from 15 residues. From germline, CDR1 is GTSNPN and CDR2 SVGIG (reference sequence). CDR3 in amino acids: CAWRELAGGPNTQYF. The DNA for the CDR3 is TGTGCCTGGAGGGAGCTAGCGGGAGGGCCAAATACGCAGTATTTT. The full variable domain, in which reference TRBV30 and TRBJ2-3 provide the parts outside the CDR3, is SQTIHQWPATLVQPVGSPLSLECTVEGTSNPNLYWYRQAAGRGLQLLFYSVGIGQISSEVPQNLSASRPQDRQFILSSKKLLLSDSGFYLCAWRELAGGPNTQYFGPGTRLTVL.

The chain joins TRBV7-8 to TRBJ2-1, with TRBD2 matching over 10 bases. The CDR3 extends over 16 amino acids. CDR1 is SGHVS and CDR2 is FQNEAQ in the germline V gene. With V trimmed by 3 bases and J by 3 bases, 5 bases remained unmatched. In DNA form, the CDR3 reads TGTGCCAGCAGCTTTAGCGGGAGGCAGGTCTACAATGAGCAGTTCTTC. Translation: CASSFSGRQVYNEQFF.

The rearrangement uses TRBV6-5 and TRBJ2-7; TRBD1 agrees at 7 bases. From germline, CDR1 is MNHEY and CDR2 SVGAGI. The CDR3 totals 14 residues. With 6 bases clipped from V and 1 base from J, the junction kept 6 bases outside the gene matches. This CDR3 is CASSPRDSSYEQYF. In DNA form, the CDR3 reads TGTGCCAGCAGCCCCCGGGACAGTTCCTACGAGCAGTACTTC.

The gene calls are TRBV18 and TRBJ2-2; 8 positions agree with TRBD1. J lost 1 base, V lost 3 bases, and 1 base had no gene match. This CDR3 contains 15 residues. CDR1 KGHSH and CDR2 LQKENI come from the germline V gene. CDR3 in DNA: TGTGCCAGCTCACCGGGACAGGTGAACACCGGGGAGCTGTTTTTT. This gives the protein CASSPGQVNTGELFF.

The chain is built from TRBV16 and TRBJ2-7; the match to TRBD2 covers 14 bases. Germline CDR1 reads KGHSY; CDR2 reads FQNENV. CDR3 length equals 15 residues. Germline trimming cut 0 bases from V and 6 bases from J; bases unmatched to any gene: 1. In nucleotides, the CDR3 is TGTGCCAGCAGCCAATCGACTAGCGGGAGGGGCGAGCAGTACTTC. Protein: CASSQSTSGRGEQYF.

J is TRBJ2-5 and V is TRBV28; D perhaps matches TRBD2 (6 bases). CDR3 size: 13 residues. Germline lookup yields CDR1 MDHEN and CDR2 SYDVKM. The V end lost 7 bases, the J end lost 5 bases, and 14 bases lay between the germline ends. The CDR3 here is CASTLGGAETQYF. The CDR3 region has the DNA TGTGCCAGCACTCTCGGAGGGGCGGAGACCCAGTACTTC.

This clone was found a few times. The genes are TRBV28 and TRBJ1-1; no clear D. Looked up from germline, CDR1 is MDHEN and CDR2 is SYDVKM. The CDR3 has 15 amino acids. Trimming removed 5 bases from V and 2 bases from J, with 15 bases in between. The CDR3 region has the DNA TGTGCCAGCAGTCCCGTATTGAGAATAAACACTGAAGCTTTCTTT. This sequence encodes CASSPVLRINTEAFF.

CDR3: CASSRGYEEFNQPQHF. The CDR3 DNA is TGTGCCAGTAGCAGGGGGTACGAGGAATTCAATCAGCCCCAGCATTTT. J is TRBJ1-5 and V is TRBV19, with TRBD1 matching 7 bases. The germline gives CDR1 LNHDA, CDR2 SQIVND (reference sequence). The CDR3 totals 16 residues. V dropped 6 bases and J dropped 3; count of bases not matched to a gene: 11.

In this sample, this clone turned up once. The rearrangement joins TRBV6-5 to TRBJ2-6; a possible D gene is TRBD1 (5 bases). CDR1 and CDR2 (germline): MNHEY, SVGAGI. With 8 bases removed from V and 1 base from J, the gap between germline ends came to 6 bases. This CDR3 comprises 13 residues. CDR3 protein: CASGASGANVLTF. CDR3 in DNA: TGTGCCAGCGGGGCTTCTGGGGCCAACGTCCTGACTTTC.

The chain links TRBV7-3 to TRBJ2-7; tentatively, D is TRBD2 (5 bases). Trimming shortened V by 8 bases and J by 3 bases, and 14 bases separated the two germline ends. The CDR3 has 13 residues. CDR1 and CDR2 (germline): SGHTA, FQGTGA. The CDR3 loop is CASSIGVYYEQYF. CDR3 DNA sequence: TGTGCCAGCTCGATCGGGGTTTACTACGAGCAGTACTTC. The full variable domain, in which reference TRBV7-3 and TRBJ2-7 provide the parts outside the CDR3, is GAGVSQTPSNKVTEKGKYVELRCDPISGHTALYWYRQSLGQGPEFLIYFQGTGAADDSGLPNDRFFAVRPEGSVSTLKIQRTERGDSAVYLCASSIGVYYEQYFGPGTRLTVT.

This chain connects TRBV4-1 to TRBJ2-3; TRBD1 is a possible D gene (5 bases). Germline CDR1 reads MGHRA; CDR2 reads YSYEKL. This CDR3 has 15 residues. With 1 base removed from V and 0 bases from J, the gap between germline ends came to 8 bases. CDR3 nucleotides: TGCGCCAGCAGCCAAGGCTGGGGCAGCACAGATACGCAGTATTTT. The encoded protein is CASSQGWGSTDTQYF.

The rearrangement uses TRBV6-4 and TRBJ2-2, with D tentatively TRBD1 (5 bases). The CDR3 covers 14 residues. Germline CDR1 and CDR2: MRHNA and SNTAGT. V was cut by 3 bases and J by 6 bases, with 11 bases left in between. Here the CDR3 DNA reads TGTGCCAGCAGTGAACAGGTTGAGGCCGGGGAGCTGTTTTTT. It codes for CASSEQVEAGELFF.

A single count supports this clone. The V and J genes are TRBV28 and TRBJ1-6; maybe TRBD1 (6 bases). The germline V and J ends were trimmed by 6 bases and 14 bases, with 17 bases remaining between them. Germline assignment: CDR1 MDHEN and CDR2 SYDVKM. The CDR3 consists of 13 residues. As DNA, the CDR3 is TGTGCCAGCAGAGCTCAAACAGGGCGAACCCTCCACTTT. Protein: CASRAQTGRTLHF.

This chain connects TRBV5-1 to TRBJ2-5; D may be TRBD2 (5 bases). Germline CDR1 and CDR2: SGHRS and YFSETQ. The V gene lost 3 bases and the J gene lost 4 bases, with 13 bases spanning the gap. This CDR3 has 14 amino acids. The CDR3 coding sequence is TGCGCCAGCAGCTCGCTAGGGAGTGGAGAGACCCAGTACTTC. This gives the protein CASSSLGSGETQYF.

V and J are TRBV25-1 and TRBJ2-4; 10 nucleotides align to TRBD1. The CDR3 consists of 15 residues. Germline CDR1 MGHDK, CDR2 SYGVNS. The J segment lost 8 bases and the V segment lost 6 bases, leaving 10 bases of the junction unmatched. CDR3 loop: CASRVRQGATDIQYF. CDR3 coding DNA: TGTGCCAGCAGGGTAAGACAGGGGGCGACGGACATTCAGTACTTC.

This clone was detected only a few times. The chain joins TRBV7-2 to TRBJ1-6; D perhaps matches TRBD1 (6 bases). The germline V gene encodes CDR1 SGHTA and CDR2 FQGNSA. The CDR3 is 18 residues long. V gave up 2 bases and J gave up 0 bases, with 14 bases separating them. The CDR3 reads CASSLKGGPNSYNSPLHF. The CDR3 region has the DNA TGTGCCAGCAGCTTAAAGGGGGGGCCCAACTCCTATAATTCACCCCTCCACTTT.

The chain employs TRBV4-3 and TRBJ2-5, with D hard to call. V gave up 1 base and J gave up 4 bases, with 7 bases separating them. Germline assignment: CDR1 LGHNA and CDR2 YSLEER. This CDR3 comprises 13 residues. CDR3 nucleotide sequence: TGCGCCAGCAGCCAAGCGGTCCGAGAGACCCAGTACTTC. Its translation: CASSQAVRETQYF.

The rearrangement uses TRBV14 and TRBJ1-4, with D possibly matching TRBD1 (5 bases). Trimming left V 2 bases short and J 4 bases short, with 8 bases between. Per germline, CDR1 SGHDN and CDR2 FVKESK. This CDR3 spans 14 amino acids. The CDR3 DNA reads as TGTGCCAGCAGCCAACCAGGGATTAATGAAAAACTGTTTTTT. Its translation is CASSQPGINEKLFF.